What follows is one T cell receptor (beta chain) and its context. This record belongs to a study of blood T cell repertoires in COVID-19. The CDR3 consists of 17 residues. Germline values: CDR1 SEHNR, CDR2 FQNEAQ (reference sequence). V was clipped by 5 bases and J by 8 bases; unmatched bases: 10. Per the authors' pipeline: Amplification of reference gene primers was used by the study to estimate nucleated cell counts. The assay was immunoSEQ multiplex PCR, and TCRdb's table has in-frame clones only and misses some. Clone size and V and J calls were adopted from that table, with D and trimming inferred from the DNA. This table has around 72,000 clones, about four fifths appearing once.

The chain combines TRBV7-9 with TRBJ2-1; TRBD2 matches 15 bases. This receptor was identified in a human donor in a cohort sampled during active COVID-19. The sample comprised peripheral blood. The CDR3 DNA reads TGTGCCAGCAGCACTGGACTAGCGGGGGGGCAAGAATATGAGCAGTTCTTC. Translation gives CASSTGLAGGQEYEQFF.